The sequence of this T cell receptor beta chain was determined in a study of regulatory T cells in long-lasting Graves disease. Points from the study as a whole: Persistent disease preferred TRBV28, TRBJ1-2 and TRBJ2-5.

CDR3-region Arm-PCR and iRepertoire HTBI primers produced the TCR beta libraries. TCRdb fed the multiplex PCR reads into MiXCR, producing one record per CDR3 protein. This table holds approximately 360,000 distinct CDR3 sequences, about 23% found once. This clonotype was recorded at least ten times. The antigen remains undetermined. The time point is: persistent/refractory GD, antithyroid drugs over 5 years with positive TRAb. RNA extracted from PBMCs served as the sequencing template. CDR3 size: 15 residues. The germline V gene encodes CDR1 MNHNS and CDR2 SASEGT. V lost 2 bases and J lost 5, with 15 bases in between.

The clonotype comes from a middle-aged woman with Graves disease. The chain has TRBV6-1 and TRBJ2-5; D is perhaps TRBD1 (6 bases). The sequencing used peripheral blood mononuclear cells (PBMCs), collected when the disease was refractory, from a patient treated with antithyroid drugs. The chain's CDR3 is CASSESIGQPETQYF. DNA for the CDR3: TGTGCCAGCAGTGAATCCATAGGACAGCCGGAGACCCAGTACTTC.